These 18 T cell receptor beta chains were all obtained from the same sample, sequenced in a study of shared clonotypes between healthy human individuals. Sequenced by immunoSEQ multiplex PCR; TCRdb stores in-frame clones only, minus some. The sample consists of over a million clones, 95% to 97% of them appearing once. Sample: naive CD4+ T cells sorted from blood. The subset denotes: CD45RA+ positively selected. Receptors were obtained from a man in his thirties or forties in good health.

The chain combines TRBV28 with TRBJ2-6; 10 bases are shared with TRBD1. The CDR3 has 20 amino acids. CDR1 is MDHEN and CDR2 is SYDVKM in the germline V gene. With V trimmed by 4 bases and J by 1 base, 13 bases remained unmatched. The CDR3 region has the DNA TGTGCCAGCAGTTATTGGTCTCGGGACAGGGGCTCGTCTGGGGCCAACGTCCTGACTTTC. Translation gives CASSYWSRDRGSSGANVLTF. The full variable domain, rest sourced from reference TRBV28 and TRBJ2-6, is DVKVTQSSRYLVKRTGEKVFLECVQDMDHENMFWYRQDPGLGLRLIYFSYDVKMKEKGDIPEGYSVSREKKERFSLILESASTNQTSMYLCASSYWSRDRGSSGANVLTFGAGSRLTVL.

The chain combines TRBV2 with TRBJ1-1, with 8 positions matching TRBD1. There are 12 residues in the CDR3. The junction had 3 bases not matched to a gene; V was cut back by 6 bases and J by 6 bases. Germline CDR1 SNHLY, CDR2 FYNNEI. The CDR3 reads CASRDRVPEAFF. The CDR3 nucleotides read TGTGCCAGCAGGGACAGGGTTCCTGAAGCTTTCTTT. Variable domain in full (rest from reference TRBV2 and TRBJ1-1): EPEVTQTPSHQVTQMGQEVILRCVPISNHLYFYWYRQILGQKVEFLVSFYNNEISEKSEIFDDQFSVERPDGSNFTLKIRSTKLEDSAMYFCASRDRVPEAFFGQGTRLTVV.

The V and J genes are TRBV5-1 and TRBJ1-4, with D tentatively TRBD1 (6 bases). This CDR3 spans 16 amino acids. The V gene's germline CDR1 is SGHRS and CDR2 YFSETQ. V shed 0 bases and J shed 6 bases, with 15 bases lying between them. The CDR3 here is CASSLVRGADDEKLFF. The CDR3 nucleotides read TGCGCCAGCAGCTTGGTACGGGGGGCGGATGATGAAAAACTGTTTTTT.

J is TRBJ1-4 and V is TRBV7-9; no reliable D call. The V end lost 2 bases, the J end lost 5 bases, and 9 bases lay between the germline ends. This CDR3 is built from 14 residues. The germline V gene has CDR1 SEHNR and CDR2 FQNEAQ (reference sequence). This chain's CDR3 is CASSLFGTNEKLFF. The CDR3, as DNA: TGTGCCAGCAGCTTATTTGGTACCAATGAAAAACTGTTTTTT. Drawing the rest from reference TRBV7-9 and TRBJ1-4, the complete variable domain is DTGVSQNPRHKITKRGQNVTFRCDPISEHNRLYWYRQTLGQGPEFLTYFQNEAQLEKSRLLSDRFSAERPKGSFSTLEIQRTEQGDSAMYLCASSLFGTNEKLFFGSGTQLSVL.

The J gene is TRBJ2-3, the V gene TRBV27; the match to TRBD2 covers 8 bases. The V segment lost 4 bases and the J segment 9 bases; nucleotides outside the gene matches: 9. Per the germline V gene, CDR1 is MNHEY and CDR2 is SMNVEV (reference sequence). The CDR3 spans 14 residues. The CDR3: CASSSVRPSGTQYF. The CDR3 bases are TGTGCCAGCAGTTCTGTGAGGCCTAGCGGGACGCAGTATTTT.

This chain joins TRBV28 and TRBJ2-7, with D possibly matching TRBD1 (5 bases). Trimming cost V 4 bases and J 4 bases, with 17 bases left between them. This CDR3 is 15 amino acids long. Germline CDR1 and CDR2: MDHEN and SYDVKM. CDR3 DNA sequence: TGTGCCAGCAGTTCCCCCCAGGGCGAGACGTACGAGCAGTACTTC. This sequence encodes CASSSPQGETYEQYF.

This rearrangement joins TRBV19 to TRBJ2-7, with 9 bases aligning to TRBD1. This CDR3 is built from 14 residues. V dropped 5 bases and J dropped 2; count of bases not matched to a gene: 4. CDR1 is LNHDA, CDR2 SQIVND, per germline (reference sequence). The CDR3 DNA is TGTGCCAGTAGTTATAGGACAGGGGCCTACGAGCAGTACTTC. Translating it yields CASSYRTGAYEQYF.

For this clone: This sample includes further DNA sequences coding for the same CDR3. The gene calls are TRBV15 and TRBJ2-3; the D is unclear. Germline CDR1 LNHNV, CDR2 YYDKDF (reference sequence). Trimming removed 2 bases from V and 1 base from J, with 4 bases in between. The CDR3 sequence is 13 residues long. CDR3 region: CATSRPGTDTQYF. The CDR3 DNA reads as TGTGCCACCAGCAGACCAGGCACAGATACGCAGTATTTT.

In nucleotides, the CDR3 is TGTGCCAGCAGCTTTGCAGTCGGGGGCACCTACGAGCAGTACTTC. Translation: CASSFAVGGTYEQYF. This chain uses TRBV7-2 with TRBJ2-7; the D gene could be TRBD1 or TRBD2 (6 bases each). V gave up 3 bases and J gave up 2 bases, with 14 bases separating them. CDR3 length: 15 amino acids. From germline, CDR1 is SGHTA and CDR2 FQGNSA.

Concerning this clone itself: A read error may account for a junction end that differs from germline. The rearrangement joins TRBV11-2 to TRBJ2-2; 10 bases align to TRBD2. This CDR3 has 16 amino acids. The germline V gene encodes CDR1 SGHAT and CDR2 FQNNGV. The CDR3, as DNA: TGTGCCAGCTCCGTCAGCGGGAGGGCGAAAACCGGGGAGCTGTTTTTT. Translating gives CASSVSGRAKTGELFF.

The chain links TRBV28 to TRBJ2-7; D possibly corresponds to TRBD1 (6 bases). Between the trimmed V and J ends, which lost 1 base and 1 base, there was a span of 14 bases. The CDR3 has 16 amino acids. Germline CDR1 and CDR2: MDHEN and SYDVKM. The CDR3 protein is CASSLYTGPSSYEQYF. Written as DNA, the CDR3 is TGTGCCAGCAGTTTATACACAGGGCCCTCTTCCTACGAGCAGTACTTC.

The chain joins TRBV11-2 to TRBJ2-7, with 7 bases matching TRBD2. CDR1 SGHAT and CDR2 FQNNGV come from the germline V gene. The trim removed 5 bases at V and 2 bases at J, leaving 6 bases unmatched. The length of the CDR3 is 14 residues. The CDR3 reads CASSDSGKTYEQYF. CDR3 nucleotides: TGTGCCAGCAGCGACAGCGGGAAAACCTACGAGCAGTACTTC.

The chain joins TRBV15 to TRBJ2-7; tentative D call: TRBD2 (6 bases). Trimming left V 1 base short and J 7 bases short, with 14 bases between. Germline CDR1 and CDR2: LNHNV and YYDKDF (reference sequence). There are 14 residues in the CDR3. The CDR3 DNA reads TGTGCCACCAGCAGAGCCGCGGGGACGAGGGAGCAGTACTTC. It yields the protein CATSRAAGTREQYF.

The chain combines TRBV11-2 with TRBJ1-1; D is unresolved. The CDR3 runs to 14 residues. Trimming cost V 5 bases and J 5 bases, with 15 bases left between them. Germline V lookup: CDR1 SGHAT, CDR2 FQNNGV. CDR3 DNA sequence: TGTGCCAGCAGCCCACGGTGGGCGGAGACTGAAGCTTTCTTT. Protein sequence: CASSPRWAETEAFF. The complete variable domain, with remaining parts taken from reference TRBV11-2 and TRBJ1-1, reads EAGVAQSPRYKIIEKRQSVAFWCNPISGHATLYWYQQILGQGPKLLIQFQNNGVVDDSQLPKDRFSAERLKGVDSTLKIQPAKLEDSAVYLCASSPRWAETEAFFGQGTRLTVV.

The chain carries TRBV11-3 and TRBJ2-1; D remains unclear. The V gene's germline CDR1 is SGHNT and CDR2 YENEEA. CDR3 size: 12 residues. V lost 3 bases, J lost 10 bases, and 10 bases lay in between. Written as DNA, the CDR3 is TGTGCCAGCAGCTTGTCTGTAGGCGAGCAGTTCTTC. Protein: CASSLSVGEQFF.

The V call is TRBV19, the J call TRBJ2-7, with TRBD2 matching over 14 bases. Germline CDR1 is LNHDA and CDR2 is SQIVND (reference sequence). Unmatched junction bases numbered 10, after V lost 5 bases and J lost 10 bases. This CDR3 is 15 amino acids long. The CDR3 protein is CASSAPGLAGVKQYF. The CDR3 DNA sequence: TGTGCCAGTAGTGCTCCGGGACTAGCGGGAGTGAAACAGTACTTC.

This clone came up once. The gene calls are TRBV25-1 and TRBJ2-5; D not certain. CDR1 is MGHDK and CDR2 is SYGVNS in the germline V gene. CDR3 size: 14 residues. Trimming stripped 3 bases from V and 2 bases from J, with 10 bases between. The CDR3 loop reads CASSDTLNQETQYF. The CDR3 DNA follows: TGTGCCAGCAGTGACACCTTAAATCAAGAGACCCAGTACTTC.

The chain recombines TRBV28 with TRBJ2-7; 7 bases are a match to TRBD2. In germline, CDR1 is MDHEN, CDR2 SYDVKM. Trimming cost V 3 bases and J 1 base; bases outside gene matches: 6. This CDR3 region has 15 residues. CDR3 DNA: TGTGCCAGCAGTTTGAGCCTAGCGGATTCCTACGAGCAGTACTTC. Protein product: CASSLSLADSYEQYF. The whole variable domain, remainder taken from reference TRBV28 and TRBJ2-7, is DVKVTQSSRYLVKRTGEKVFLECVQDMDHENMFWYRQDPGLGLRLIYFSYDVKMKEKGDIPEGYSVSREKKERFSLILESASTNQTSMYLCASSLSLADSYEQYFGPGTRLTVT.